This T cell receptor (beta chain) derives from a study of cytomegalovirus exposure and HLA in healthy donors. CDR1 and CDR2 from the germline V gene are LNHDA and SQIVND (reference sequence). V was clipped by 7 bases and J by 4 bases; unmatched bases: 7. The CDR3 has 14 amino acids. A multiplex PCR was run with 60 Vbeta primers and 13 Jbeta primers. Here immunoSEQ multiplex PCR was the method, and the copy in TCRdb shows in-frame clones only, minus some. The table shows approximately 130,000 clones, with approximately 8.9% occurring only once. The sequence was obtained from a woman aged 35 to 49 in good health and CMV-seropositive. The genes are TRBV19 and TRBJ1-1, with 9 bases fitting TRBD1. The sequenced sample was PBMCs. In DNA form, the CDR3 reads TGTGCCAGTACTCTCGGGACAGGGACCACTGAAGCTTTCTTT. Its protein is CASTLGTGTTEAFF. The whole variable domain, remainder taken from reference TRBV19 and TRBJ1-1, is DGGITQSPKYLFRKEGQNVTLSCEQNLNHDAMYWYRQDPGQGLRLIYYSQIVNDFQKGDIAEGYSVSREKKESFPLTVTSAQKNPTAFYLCASTLGTGTTEAFFGQGTRLTVV.